The 26 T cell receptor beta chains presented below share a single source sample, sequenced in a study of CD8 T cells in Susac syndrome. It was with random hexamers that 0.5 to 1 ug RNA was reverse transcribed. Each CDR3 protein gets one entry after TCRdb re-called the immunoSEQ multiplex PCR reads with MiXCR. The data show about 100,000 distinct CDR3 sequences, about 95% seen once. The sequenced sample was CD8+ T cells from PBMCs. All receptors come from a human donor with Susac syndrome.

This clonotype was observed a few times. The chain is built from TRBV18 and TRBJ2-1, with 7 positions matching TRBD1. The J call is uncertain, as TRBJ2-7 better fits the DNA end. Germline CDR1 and CDR2: KGHSH and LQKENI. This CDR3 comprises 12 residues. CDR3 nucleotide sequence: TGTGCCAGCTCACCGGGACAGAACGAGCAGTACTTC. Amino acids: CASSPGQNEQYF.

The CDR3, as DNA: TGTGCCAGCAGCCCCGGTTGGTTGGATCACCAAGAGACCCAGTACTTC. Its translation: CASSPGWLDHQETQYF. The chain is built from TRBV14 and TRBJ2-5, with D hard to call. Germline assignment: CDR1 SGHDN and CDR2 FVKESK. The CDR3 is 16 amino acids. V was shortened by 4 bases and J by 0 bases, with 15 bases between the two germline ends. Based on the CDR3 plus reference TRBV14 and TRBJ2-5, the full variable domain is EAGVTQFPSHSVIEKGQTVTLRCDPISGHDNLYWYRRVMGKEIKFLLHFVKESKQDESGMPNNRFLAERTGGTYSTLKVQPAELEDSGVYFCASSPGWLDHQETQYFGPGTRLLVL.

The rearrangement joins TRBV29-1 to TRBJ1-2; D is perhaps TRBD1 (6 bases). This CDR3 contains 16 residues. Trimming stripped 0 bases from V and 2 bases from J, with 16 bases between. Germline CDR1 and CDR2: SQVTM and ANQGSEA. The CDR3: CSVEDPEGQPNYGYTF. In DNA, the CDR3 is TGCAGCGTTGAAGATCCGGAAGGACAGCCGAACTATGGCTACACCTTC.

The table lists this clonotype with a count of one. The rearrangement uses TRBV20-1 and TRBJ2-7; TRBD2 aligns across 12 bases. The length of the CDR3 is 13 residues. After removal of 3 bases from V and 3 bases from J, the junction contained 0 bases not matched to a gene. The germline V gene encodes CDR1 DFQATT and CDR2 SNEGSKA (reference sequence). The CDR3 sequence is CSARGLAGYEQYF. The CDR3 DNA is TGCAGTGCTAGGGGACTAGCGGGCTACGAGCAGTACTTC.

This clonotype was observed a single time. This chain uses TRBV11-2 with TRBJ2-7, with 9 bases lining up with TRBD1. Germline V gene data show CDR1 as SGHAT and CDR2 as FQNNGV. V gave up 5 bases and J gave up 3 bases; unmatched junction bases: 5. There are 14 residues in the CDR3. DNA for the CDR3: TGTGCCAGCAGCCCGTCGACAGGGGGCTACGAGCAGTACTTC. This translates into CASSPSTGGYEQYF.

A single count supports this clonotype. This rearrangement joins TRBV13 to TRBJ1-1; D not resolved. V lost 5 bases and J 1 base, leaving 14 bases between the germline ends. This CDR3 region has 15 residues. Per the germline V gene, CDR1 is PRHDT and CDR2 is FYEKMQ (reference sequence). CDR3 nucleotides: TGTGCCAGCAGCCTCGGTGAAAGGCGGAACACTGAAGCTTTCTTT. Translating it yields CASSLGERRNTEAFF. Full variable domain (outside the CDR3, taken from reference TRBV13 and TRBJ1-1): AAGVIQSPRHLIKEKRETATLKCYPIPRHDTVYWYQQGPGQDPQFLISFYEKMQSDKGSIPDRFSAQQFSDYHSELNMSSLELGDSALYFCASSLGERRNTEAFFGQGTRLTVV.

In DNA form, the CDR3 reads TGTGCCAGCAGTTCCAAAGGGGGGGAGACCCAGTACTTC. Its protein is CASSSKGGETQYF. The V gene is TRBV27, the J gene TRBJ2-5; D may match TRBD1 or TRBD2 (6 bases each). V lost 4 bases, J lost 5 bases, and 11 bases lay in between. From germline, CDR1 is MNHEY and CDR2 SMNVEV (reference sequence). The CDR3 is made up of 13 amino acids.

This clonotype was counted once. The chain is built from TRBV29-1 and TRBJ2-2, with 9 bases lining up with TRBD1. This CDR3 spans 14 amino acids. Germline V gene lookup returns CDR1 SQVTM and CDR2 ANQGSEA. Trimming at V came to 1 base and at J to 4 bases, leaving 1 base not matched to a gene. CDR3 coding DNA: TGCAGCGTTGAAGGGACAGGGGTCACCGGGGAGCTGTTTTTT. Encoded protein: CSVEGTGVTGELFF.

This sequence joins TRBV5-6 and TRBJ2-2; no firm D call. This CDR3 contains 12 residues. CDR1 is SGHDT and CDR2 is YYEEEE in the germline V gene. Trimming stripped 7 bases from V and 3 bases from J, with 7 bases between. The CDR3 bases are TGTGCCAGCCGCGAGTACACCGGGGAGCTGTTTTTT. Protein product: CASREYTGELFF.

This clonotype came up once. The chain employs TRBV9 and TRBJ1-2; 10 bases agree with TRBD1. The CDR3 totals 17 residues. J gave up 0 bases and V 0 bases, and 5 bases lay outside the gene matches. CDR1 SGDLS and CDR2 YYNGEE come from the germline V gene. The CDR3 DNA is TGTGCCAGCAGCGTAGCGGACAGGGGGAGTTCTAACTATGGCTACACCTTC. The encoded protein is CASSVADRGSSNYGYTF.

The V and J genes are TRBV14 and TRBJ2-2; TRBD1 might be the D (6 bases). CDR3 length equals 15 residues. Trimming removed 3 bases at V and 1 base at J, with 9 bases between. Germline V gene sequence: CDR1 SGHDN, CDR2 FVKESK. The CDR3 DNA follows: TGTGCCAGCAGCCAGGACAGCTGGAACACCGGGGAGCTGTTTTTT. This sequence encodes CASSQDSWNTGELFF.

V usage is TRBV2 and J usage is TRBJ2-7; 8 positions match TRBD2. The CDR3 spans 13 residues. Trimming at V came to 6 bases and at J to 4 bases, leaving 5 bases not matched to a gene. Germline assignment: CDR1 SNHLY and CDR2 FYNNEI. CDR3 sequence: CASSPGGEYEQYF. CDR3 sequence (DNA): TGTGCCAGCAGCCCGGGGGGGGAGTACGAGCAGTACTTC.

V gene TRBV12-3 or TRBV12-4 combines with J gene TRBJ1-5; D is unclear. The length of the CDR3 is 14 residues. Trimming stripped 6 bases from V and 5 bases from J, with 14 bases between. The CDR3 nucleotides are TGTGCCAGCAGACCGACCGGGCCTCATCAGCCCCAGCATTTT. This encodes CASRPTGPHQPQHF.

The V gene is TRBV29-1, the J gene TRBJ1-2; D uncertain. CDR3 length: 13 amino acids. CDR1 SQVTM and CDR2 ANQGSEA come from the germline V gene. The V and J ends lost 3 bases and 3 bases respectively, with 11 bases between them. CDR3 residues: CSVDRTEDYGYTF. For the CDR3, the DNA is TGCAGCGTTGACCGGACGGAAGACTATGGCTACACCTTC.

This chain joins TRBV3-1 and TRBJ2-1, with D hard to call. V was pared by 4 bases and J by 5 bases, with 6 bases between. CDR1 and CDR2 (germline): LGHDT, YNNKEL (reference sequence). There are 12 residues in the CDR3. For the CDR3, the DNA is TGTGCCAGCAGCCCCCCGGACAATGAGCAGTTCTTC. Its translation: CASSPPDNEQFF.

The V call is TRBV13, the J call TRBJ2-3; 8 positions match TRBD1. The V and J ends lost 4 bases and 3 bases, in that order; junction bases with no gene match: 6. From germline, CDR1 is PRHDT and CDR2 FYEKMQ (reference sequence). The CDR3 runs to 15 residues. The CDR3 bases are TGTGCCAGCAGCTCGGACAGGGCGGTTACAGATACGCAGTATTTT. It codes for CASSSDRAVTDTQYF. Variable domain in full (rest from reference TRBV13 and TRBJ2-3): AAGVIQSPRHLIKEKRETATLKCYPIPRHDTVYWYQQGPGQDPQFLISFYEKMQSDKGSIPDRFSAQQFSDYHSELNMSSLELGDSALYFCASSSDRAVTDTQYFGPGTRLTVL.

The J gene is TRBJ2-5, the V gene TRBV19; D gene ambiguous. The CDR3 is made up of 13 amino acids. The V and J ends lost 6 bases and 3 bases respectively, with 11 bases between them. Germline CDR1 reads LNHDA; CDR2 reads SQIVND (reference sequence). The CDR3 region is CASRQWNEETQYF. In DNA, the CDR3 is TGTGCCAGTAGACAATGGAACGAAGAGACCCAGTACTTC.

The chain carries TRBV3-1 and TRBJ2-7, with 7 bases matching TRBD2. After removal of 3 bases from V and 5 bases from J, the junction contained 16 bases not matched to a gene. The CDR3 length is 17 residues. Germline CDR1 is LGHDT and CDR2 is YNNKEL (reference sequence). CDR3 bases: TGTGCCAGCAGCCAGTTTGTAGGAGGTGGCGGGAGCGACGAGCAGTACTTC. Residues: CASSQFVGGGGSDEQYF.

The rearrangement links TRBV2 to TRBJ2-5; D is perhaps TRBD2 (5 bases). This CDR3 comprises 14 residues. Trimming removed 2 bases from V and 1 base from J, with 8 bases in between. CDR1 SNHLY and CDR2 FYNNEI come from the germline V gene. The chain's CDR3 is CASSERSGQETQYF. In nucleotides, the CDR3 is TGTGCCAGCAGTGAAAGAAGCGGCCAAGAGACCCAGTACTTC.

This clonotype was seen just once. The gene calls are TRBV5-6 and TRBJ2-3; D uncertain. V lost 4 bases and J 8 bases, leaving 11 bases between the germline ends. The CDR3 consists of 12 residues. The germline V gene encodes CDR1 SGHDT and CDR2 YYEEEE. The CDR3 reads CASSAPTGTQYF. Here the CDR3 DNA reads TGTGCCAGCAGCGCGCCTACCGGTACGCAGTATTTT.

The chain links TRBV20-1 to TRBJ1-2; D is unclear. Trimming shortened V by 3 bases and J by 2 bases, and 16 bases separated the two germline ends. CDR1 is DFQATT and CDR2 is SNEGSKA in the germline V gene (reference sequence). The CDR3 has 15 amino acids. The CDR3, as DNA: TGCAGTGCTAGGACTTTCGGGTTGGAGAACTATGGCTACACCTTC. Protein product: CSARTFGLENYGYTF.

This chain links TRBV12-3 or TRBV12-4 with TRBJ2-2; weak D call: TRBD1 (6 bases). The ends were cut back, 3 bases at V and 1 base at J, with 9 bases in the middle. CDR3 length: 15 amino acids. The CDR3 DNA follows: TGTGCCAGCAGTTTCCTGGACAGGAACACCGGGGAGCTGTTTTTT. Translation gives CASSFLDRNTGELFF.

The rearrangement uses TRBV29-1 and TRBJ1-2, with D possibly TRBD1 on 5 matching bases. The CDR3 is 11 residues long. In germline, CDR1 is SQVTM, CDR2 ANQGSEA. In DNA, the CDR3 is TGCAGGGCCGACGGGGCCTATGGCTACACCTTC. Its translation: CRADGAYGYTF.

The chain's CDR3 is CASSTLAGGSTNTGELFF. The CDR3 region has the DNA TGTGCCAGCAGCACCCTAGCGGGGGGCTCCACGAACACCGGGGAGCTGTTTTTT. The chain combines TRBV5-4 with TRBJ2-2; TRBD2 agrees at 11 bases. Unmatched junction bases numbered 8, after V lost 4 bases and J lost 0 bases. The CDR3 is made up of 18 amino acids. From germline, CDR1 is SGHNT and CDR2 YYREEE (reference sequence). Based on the CDR3 plus reference TRBV5-4 and TRBJ2-2, the full variable domain is ETGVTQSPTHLIKTRGQQVTLRCSSQSGHNTVSWYQQALGQGPQFIFQYYREEENGRGNFPPRFSGLQFPNYSSELNVNALELDDSALYLCASSTLAGGSTNTGELFFGEGSRLTVL.

The chain joins TRBV25-1 to TRBJ2-1; the D gene is possibly TRBD2 (7 bases). Germline V lookup: CDR1 MGHDK, CDR2 SYGVNS. V lost 0 bases to trimming and J lost 0 bases, with 9 bases between them. CDR3 length: 16 amino acids. CDR3 residues: CASSEYGGPSYNEQFF. CDR3 nucleotides: TGTGCCAGCAGTGAATACGGGGGGCCCTCCTACAATGAGCAGTTCTTC. Looking up the rest from reference TRBV25-1 and TRBJ2-1 gives the full variable domain: EADIYQTPRYLVIGTGKKITLECSQTMGHDKMYWYQQDPGMELHLIHYSYGVNSTEKGDLSSESTVSRIRTEHFPLTLESARPSHTSQYLCASSEYGGPSYNEQFFGPGTRLTVL.

V usage is TRBV9 and J usage is TRBJ1-2; possibly TRBD1 for D (6 bases). Trimming cost V 5 bases and J 2 bases, with 10 bases left between them. The CDR3 length is 13 residues. CDR1 and CDR2 from the germline V gene are SGDLS and YYNGEE. Here the CDR3 DNA reads TGTGCCAGCAGTGACGACAGGAACTATGGCTACACCTTC. Translated: CASSDDRNYGYTF.